Following are 16 T cell receptor beta chains from one sample sequenced in a study of T cell responses to AZD1222 COVID-19 vaccine. Generated by immunoSEQ multiplex PCR, the TCRdb table keeps only in-frame clones and is missing some. The sample gives about 110,000 clones, 92% of which show up once; about 7.5% is in the top ten. This specimen consisted of peripheral blood, obtained 28 days after the second AZD1222 dose. Every receptor here comes from an adult who received the AZD1222 COVID-19 vaccine.

The chain carries TRBV21-1 and TRBJ1-5; the table's D gene call, TRBD1, was not cross checked with the DNA. TRBV21-1 is a recognized pseudogene. The CDR3 has 15 amino acids. CDR3 in amino acids: CASSKGQGHNQPQHF. Written as DNA, the CDR3 is TGTGCCAGCAGCAAAGGCCAGGGACATAATCAGCCCCAGCATTTT.

The chain links TRBV19 to TRBJ2-2; D unclear. From germline, CDR1 is LNHDA and CDR2 SQIVND (reference sequence). Trimming took off 8 bases at V and 0 bases at J, with 19 bases between the two ends. This CDR3 comprises 17 residues. CDR3 amino acids: CASHWAATPSNTGELFF. CDR3 nucleotides: TGTGCCAGTCACTGGGCGGCAACCCCGTCGAACACCGGGGAGCTGTTTTTT.

The rearrangement links TRBV2 to TRBJ2-1, with a weak D call TRBD1 (5 bases). The CDR3 contains 10 residues. V dropped 5 bases and J dropped 10 bases, with 6 bases sitting between them. CDR1 and CDR2 (germline): SNHLY, FYNNEI. The CDR3 coding sequence is TGTGCCAGCAGTCAGGGCGAGCAGTTCTTC. It codes for CASSQGEQFF. Supplemented by reference TRBV2 and TRBJ2-1, the full variable domain reads EPEVTQTPSHQVTQMGQEVILRCVPISNHLYFYWYRQILGQKVEFLVSFYNNEISEKSEIFDDQFSVERPDGSNFTLKIRSTKLEDSAMYFCASSQGEQFFGPGTRLTVL.

The chain uses TRBV2 and TRBJ2-3, with no clear D. This CDR3 has 14 amino acids. V was shortened by 3 bases and J by 4 bases, with 11 bases between the two germline ends. The germline gives CDR1 SNHLY, CDR2 FYNNEI. The CDR3 loop reads CASSENLPPDTQYF. The CDR3 DNA reads as TGTGCCAGCAGTGAGAATCTGCCCCCAGATACGCAGTATTTT.

The chain uses TRBV28 and TRBJ2-5; TRBD2 is a possible D gene (6 bases). V lost 8 bases, J lost 5 bases, and 18 bases lay in between. This CDR3 spans 14 amino acids. Per germline, CDR1 MDHEN and CDR2 SYDVKM. This CDR3 is CASLGGHRRETQYF. The CDR3 bases are TGTGCCAGCCTGGGGGGTCACCGAAGGGAGACCCAGTACTTC.

As DNA, the CDR3 is TGCAGTGGGTCGTACTCTAACGAGCAGTACTTC. This sequence encodes CSGSYSNEQYF. This chain joins TRBV20-1 and TRBJ2-7; no definite D call. V was clipped by 7 bases and J by 5 bases, with 12 bases between them. This CDR3 spans 11 amino acids. From germline, CDR1 is DFQATT and CDR2 SNEGSKA (reference sequence).

The chain is built from TRBV7-9 and TRBJ1-4, with 8 positions matching TRBD1. CDR1 and CDR2 (germline): SEHNR, FQNEAQ (reference sequence). The V segment lost 4 bases and the J segment 6 bases; nucleotides outside the gene matches: 7. The CDR3 has 15 amino acids. This chain's CDR3 is CASSYYQGADEKLFF. DNA of the CDR3: TGTGCCAGCAGCTATTATCAGGGGGCGGATGAAAAACTGTTTTTT.

V usage is TRBV5-4 and J usage is TRBJ1-1, with 7 bases fitting TRBD1. V dropped 4 bases and J dropped 9; count of bases not matched to a gene: 6. Germline lookup yields CDR1 SGHNT and CDR2 YYREEE (reference sequence). The CDR3 is made up of 12 amino acids. The CDR3 DNA is TGTGCCAGCAGCGGAGGGACAGAAAAAGCTTTCTTT. Translating gives CASSGGTEKAFF.

The gene calls are TRBV2 and TRBJ1-5; D is ambiguous. The CDR3 contains 14 residues. Trimming pared 7 bases from V and 3 bases from J, leaving 13 bases between. Germline values: CDR1 SNHLY, CDR2 FYNNEI. DNA of the CDR3: TGTGCCAGCACCCCCTCTCGGTCCAATCAGCCCCAGCATTTT. As protein: CASTPSRSNQPQHF.

This sequence joins TRBV5-1 and TRBJ2-1; D may correspond to TRBD1 or TRBD2 (5 bases each). V lost 0 bases and J lost 5, with 15 bases in between. Germline lookup yields CDR1 SGHRS and CDR2 YFSETQ. The CDR3 covers 16 residues. The CDR3 here is CASSLEAPGPNNEQFF. CDR3 nucleotides: TGCGCCAGCAGCTTGGAAGCCCCGGGACCGAACAATGAGCAGTTCTTC.

This chain joins TRBV2 and TRBJ1-2; the D is unclear. V lost 4 bases to trimming and J lost 3 bases, with 3 bases between them. This CDR3 is built from 11 residues. From germline, CDR1 is SNHLY and CDR2 FYNNEI. The CDR3 here is CASSGDYGYTF. CDR3 nucleotides: TGTGCCAGCAGTGGGGACTATGGCTACACCTTC.

This rearrangement joins TRBV5-1 to TRBJ1-2, with 10 bases aligning to TRBD1. Losses at the gene ends were 1 base for V and 3 bases for J; bases not matched to a gene: 6. This CDR3 spans 16 amino acids. Germline V gene data show CDR1 as SGHRS and CDR2 as YFSETQ. The CDR3 DNA reads TGCGCCAGCAGCTTGTCCGGGACAGGGGACTACTATGGCTACACCTTC. It codes for CASSLSGTGDYYGYTF.

The chain joins TRBV7-2 to TRBJ1-2; no definite D call. The CDR3 is made up of 14 amino acids. V was clipped by 0 bases and J by 0 bases, with 5 bases between them. The V gene's germline CDR1 is SGHTA and CDR2 FQGNSA. The DNA for the CDR3 is TGTGCCAGCAGCTTAGCGCTGGCTAACTATGGCTACACCTTC. Its protein product is CASSLALANYGYTF.

Only one count was recorded for this clone. V is TRBV29-1 and J is TRBJ2-1; the D gene is possibly TRBD1 (6 bases). Germline lookup yields CDR1 SQVTM and CDR2 ANQGSEA. Trimming removed 4 bases from V and 5 bases from J, with 9 bases in between. The CDR3 is 12 residues long. CDR3 coding DNA: TGCAGCGTTGTCAGGGACAACAATGAGCAGTTCTTC. Translating gives CSVVRDNNEQFF.

The chain uses TRBV2 and TRBJ2-2; D not certain. CDR3 length: 14 amino acids. The germline V gene encodes CDR1 SNHLY and CDR2 FYNNEI. V shed 5 bases and J shed 1 base, with 8 bases lying between them. CDR3 protein: CASSFIQNTGELFF. For the CDR3, the DNA is TGTGCCAGCAGTTTCATACAGAACACCGGGGAGCTGTTTTTT.

This chain uses TRBV7-2 with TRBJ2-3; 7 bases fit TRBD2. This CDR3 has 15 amino acids. J was trimmed by 2 bases and V by 2 bases; bases with no gene match: 4. The germline V gene encodes CDR1 SGHTA and CDR2 FQGNSA. CDR3 in DNA: TGTGCCAGCAGCTTATCTAGCGGCCCCACAGATACGCAGTATTTT. Its protein is CASSLSSGPTDTQYF.